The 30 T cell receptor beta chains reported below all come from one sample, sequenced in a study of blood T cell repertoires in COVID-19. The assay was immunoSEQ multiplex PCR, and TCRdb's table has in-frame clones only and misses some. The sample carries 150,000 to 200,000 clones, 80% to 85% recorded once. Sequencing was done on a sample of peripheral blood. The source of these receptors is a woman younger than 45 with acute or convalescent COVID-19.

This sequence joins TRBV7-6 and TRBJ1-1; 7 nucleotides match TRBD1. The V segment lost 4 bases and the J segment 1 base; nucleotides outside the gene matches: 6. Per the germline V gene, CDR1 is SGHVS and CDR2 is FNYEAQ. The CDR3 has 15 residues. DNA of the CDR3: TGTGCCAGCAGCTCCGGACAGGCCCCGAACACTGAAGCTTTCTTT. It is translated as CASSSGQAPNTEAFF.

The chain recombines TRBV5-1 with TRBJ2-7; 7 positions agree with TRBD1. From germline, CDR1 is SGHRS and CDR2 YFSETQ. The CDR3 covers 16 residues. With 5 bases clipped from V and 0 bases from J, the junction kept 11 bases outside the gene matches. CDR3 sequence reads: CASSFKGGGASYEQYF. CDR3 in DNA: TGCGCCAGCAGTTTTAAAGGGGGCGGTGCCTCCTACGAGCAGTACTTC.

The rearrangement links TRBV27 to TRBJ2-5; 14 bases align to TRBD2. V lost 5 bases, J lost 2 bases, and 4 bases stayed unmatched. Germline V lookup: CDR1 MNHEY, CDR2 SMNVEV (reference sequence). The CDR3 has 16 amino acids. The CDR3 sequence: CASSGLAGGLQETQYF. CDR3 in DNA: TGTGCCAGCAGTGGACTAGCGGGGGGTTTACAAGAGACCCAGTACTTC.

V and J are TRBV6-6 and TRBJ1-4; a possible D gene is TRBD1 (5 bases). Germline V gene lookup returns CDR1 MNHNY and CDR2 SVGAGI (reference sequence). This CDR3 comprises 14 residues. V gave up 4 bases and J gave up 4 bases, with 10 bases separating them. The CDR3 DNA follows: TGTGCCAGCAGTTTCCCCGGGGGTAATGAAAAACTGTTTTTT. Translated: CASSFPGGNEKLFF.

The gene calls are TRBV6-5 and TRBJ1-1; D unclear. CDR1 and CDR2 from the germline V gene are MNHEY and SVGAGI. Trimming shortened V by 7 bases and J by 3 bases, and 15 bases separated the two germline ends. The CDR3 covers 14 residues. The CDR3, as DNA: TGTGCCAGCAAACGGGGTCGGGTTGACACTGAAGCTTTCTTT. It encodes CASKRGRVDTEAFF.

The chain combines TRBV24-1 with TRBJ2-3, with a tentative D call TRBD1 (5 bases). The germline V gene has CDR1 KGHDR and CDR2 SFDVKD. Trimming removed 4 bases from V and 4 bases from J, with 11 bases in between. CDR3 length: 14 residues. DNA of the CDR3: TGTGCCACCAGTGAAGGGGCGGTCCCAGATACGCAGTATTTT. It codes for CATSEGAVPDTQYF.

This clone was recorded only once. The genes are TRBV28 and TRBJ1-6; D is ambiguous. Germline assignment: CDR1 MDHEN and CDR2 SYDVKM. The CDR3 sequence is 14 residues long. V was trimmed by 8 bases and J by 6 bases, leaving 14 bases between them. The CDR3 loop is CASGLRALNSPLHF. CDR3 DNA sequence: TGTGCCAGCGGACTTCGGGCCCTTAATTCACCCCTCCACTTT.

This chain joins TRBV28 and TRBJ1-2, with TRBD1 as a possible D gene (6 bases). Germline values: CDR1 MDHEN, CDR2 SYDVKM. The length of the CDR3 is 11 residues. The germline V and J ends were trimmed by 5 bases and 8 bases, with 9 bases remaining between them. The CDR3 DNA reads TGTGCCAGCAGTATAGGACAGGGCTACACCTTC. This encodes CASSIGQGYTF.

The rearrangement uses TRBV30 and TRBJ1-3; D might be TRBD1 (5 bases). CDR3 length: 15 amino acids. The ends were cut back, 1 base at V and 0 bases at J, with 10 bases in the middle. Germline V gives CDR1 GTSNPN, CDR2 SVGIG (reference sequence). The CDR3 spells CAWSGQTTSGNTIYF. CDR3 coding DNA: TGTGCCTGGAGTGGACAGACAACCTCTGGAAACACCATATATTTT.

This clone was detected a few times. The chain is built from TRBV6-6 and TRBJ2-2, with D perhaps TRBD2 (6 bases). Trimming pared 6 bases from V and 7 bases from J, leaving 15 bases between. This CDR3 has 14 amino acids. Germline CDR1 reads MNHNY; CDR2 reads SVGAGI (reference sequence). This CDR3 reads CASSRSLGGGELFF. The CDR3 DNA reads TGTGCCAGCAGCCGGAGTCTGGGAGGCGGGGAGCTGTTTTTT.

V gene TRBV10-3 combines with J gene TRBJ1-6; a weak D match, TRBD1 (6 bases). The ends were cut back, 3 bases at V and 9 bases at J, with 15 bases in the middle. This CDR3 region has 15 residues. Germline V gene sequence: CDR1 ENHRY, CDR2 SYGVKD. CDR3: CAISDRGGGGSPLHF. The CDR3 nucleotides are TGTGCCATCAGTGACAGGGGCGGCGGGGGTTCACCCCTCCACTTT.

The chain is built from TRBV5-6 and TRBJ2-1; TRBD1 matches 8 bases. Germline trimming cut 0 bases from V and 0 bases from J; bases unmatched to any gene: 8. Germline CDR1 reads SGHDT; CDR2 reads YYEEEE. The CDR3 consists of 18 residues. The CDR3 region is CASSLAWATGGSYNEQFF. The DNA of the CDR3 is TGTGCCAGCAGCTTGGCCTGGGCAACAGGGGGCTCCTACAATGAGCAGTTCTTC.

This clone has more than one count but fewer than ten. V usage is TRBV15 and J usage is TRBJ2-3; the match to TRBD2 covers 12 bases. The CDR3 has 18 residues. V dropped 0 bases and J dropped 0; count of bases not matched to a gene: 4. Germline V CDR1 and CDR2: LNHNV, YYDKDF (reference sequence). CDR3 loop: CATSRDRTSGTSTDTQYF. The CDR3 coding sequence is TGTGCCACCAGCAGAGATCGGACTAGCGGGACTAGCACAGATACGCAGTATTTT.

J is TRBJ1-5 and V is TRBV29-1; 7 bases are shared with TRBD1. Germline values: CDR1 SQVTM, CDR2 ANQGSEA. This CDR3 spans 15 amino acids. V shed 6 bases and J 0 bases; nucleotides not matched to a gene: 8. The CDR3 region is CSVRDSAFSNQPQHF. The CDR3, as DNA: TGCAGCGTACGGGACAGTGCTTTTAGCAATCAGCCCCAGCATTTT.

The CDR3 is CASSPEQGTGNTIYF. CDR3 nucleotides: TGTGCCAGCTCACCCGAACAGGGAACTGGAAACACCATATATTTT. The V and J genes are TRBV18 and TRBJ1-3, with D possibly matching TRBD1 (6 bases). The CDR3 covers 15 residues. Germline values: CDR1 KGHSH, CDR2 LQKENI. V was trimmed by 3 bases and J by 2 bases, leaving 11 bases between them.

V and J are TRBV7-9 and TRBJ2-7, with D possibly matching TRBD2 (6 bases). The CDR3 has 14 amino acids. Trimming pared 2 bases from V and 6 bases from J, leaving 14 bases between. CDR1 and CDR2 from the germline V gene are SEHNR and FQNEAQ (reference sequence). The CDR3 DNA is TGTGCCAGCAGCTTATCCGGGGCCGGGGGCGAGCAGTACTTC. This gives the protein CASSLSGAGGEQYF.

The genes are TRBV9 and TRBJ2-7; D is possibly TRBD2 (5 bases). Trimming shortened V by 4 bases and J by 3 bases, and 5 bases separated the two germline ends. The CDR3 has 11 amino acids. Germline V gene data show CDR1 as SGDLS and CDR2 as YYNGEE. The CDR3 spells CASSRDYEQYF. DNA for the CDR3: TGTGCCAGCAGCCGGGACTACGAGCAGTACTTC. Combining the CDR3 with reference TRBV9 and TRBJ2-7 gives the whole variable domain DSGVTQTPKHLITATGQRVTLRCSPRSGDLSVYWYQQSLDQGLQFLIQYYNGEERAKGNILERFSAQQFPDLHSELNLSSLELGDSALYFCASSRDYEQYFGPGTRLTVT.

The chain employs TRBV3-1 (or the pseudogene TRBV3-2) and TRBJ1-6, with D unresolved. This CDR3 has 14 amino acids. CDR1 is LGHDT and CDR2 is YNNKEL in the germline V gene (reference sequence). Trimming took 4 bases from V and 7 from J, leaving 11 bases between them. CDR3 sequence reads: CASSPRPGNSPLHF. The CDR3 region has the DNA TGTGCCAGCAGCCCCCGCCCAGGAAATTCACCCCTCCACTTT.

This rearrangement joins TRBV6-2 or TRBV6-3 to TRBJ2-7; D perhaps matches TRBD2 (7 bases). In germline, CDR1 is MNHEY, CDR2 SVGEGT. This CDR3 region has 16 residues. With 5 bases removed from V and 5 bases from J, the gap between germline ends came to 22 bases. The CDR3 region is CASSTRGGAVMDEQYF. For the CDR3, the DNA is TGTGCCAGCAGTACCCGTGGGGGGGCGGTAATGGACGAGCAGTACTTC.

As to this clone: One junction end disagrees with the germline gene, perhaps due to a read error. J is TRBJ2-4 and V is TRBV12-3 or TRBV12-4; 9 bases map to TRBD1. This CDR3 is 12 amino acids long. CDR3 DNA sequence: TGTGCCAGCAGTTTAATCATCCAGGACAGGGGCTTC. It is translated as CASSLIIQDRGF.

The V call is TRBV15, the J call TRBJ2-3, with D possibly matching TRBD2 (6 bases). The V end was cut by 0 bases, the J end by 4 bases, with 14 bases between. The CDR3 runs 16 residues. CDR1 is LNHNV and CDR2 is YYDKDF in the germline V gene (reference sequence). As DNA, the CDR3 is TGTGCCACCAGCAGAGAAGGCGGGATGGGCGCAGATACGCAGTATTTT. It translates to CATSREGGMGADTQYF.

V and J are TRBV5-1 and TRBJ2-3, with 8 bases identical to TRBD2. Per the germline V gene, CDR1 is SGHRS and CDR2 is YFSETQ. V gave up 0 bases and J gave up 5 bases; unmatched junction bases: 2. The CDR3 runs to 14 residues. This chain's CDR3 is CASSLGGTRDTQYF. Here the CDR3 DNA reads TGCGCCAGCAGCTTGGGAGGGACTAGAGATACGCAGTATTTT. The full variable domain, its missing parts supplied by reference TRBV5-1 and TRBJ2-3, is KAGVTQTPRYLIKTRGQQVTLSCSPISGHRSVSWYQQTPGQGLQFLFEYFSETQRNKGNFPGRFSGRQFSNSRSEMNVSTLELGDSALYLCASSLGGTRDTQYFGPGTRLTVL.

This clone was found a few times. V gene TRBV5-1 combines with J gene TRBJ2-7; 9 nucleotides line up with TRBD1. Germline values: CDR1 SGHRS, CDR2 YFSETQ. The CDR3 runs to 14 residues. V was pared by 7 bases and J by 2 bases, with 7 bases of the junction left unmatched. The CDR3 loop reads CASSVWTGAYEQYF. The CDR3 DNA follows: TGCGCCAGCTCCGTTTGGACAGGGGCCTACGAGCAGTACTTC.

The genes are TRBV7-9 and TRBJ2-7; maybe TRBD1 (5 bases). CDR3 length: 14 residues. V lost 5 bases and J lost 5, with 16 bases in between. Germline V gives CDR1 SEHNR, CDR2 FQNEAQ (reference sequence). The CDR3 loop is CASSPYYPGNEQYF. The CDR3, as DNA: TGTGCCAGCAGCCCCTATTACCCAGGGAACGAGCAGTACTTC.

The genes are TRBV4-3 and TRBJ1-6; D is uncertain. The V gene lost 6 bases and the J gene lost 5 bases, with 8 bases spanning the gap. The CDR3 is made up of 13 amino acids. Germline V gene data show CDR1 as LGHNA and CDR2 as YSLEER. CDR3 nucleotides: TGCGCCAGCAGGTTGACTGATAATTCACCCCTCCACTTT. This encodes CASRLTDNSPLHF.

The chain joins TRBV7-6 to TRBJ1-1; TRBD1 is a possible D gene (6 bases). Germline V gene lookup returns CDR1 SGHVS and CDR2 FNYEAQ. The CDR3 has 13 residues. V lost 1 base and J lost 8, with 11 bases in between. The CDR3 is CASSLGIQGEAFF. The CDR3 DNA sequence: TGTGCCAGCAGCTTAGGGATACAGGGAGAAGCTTTCTTT.

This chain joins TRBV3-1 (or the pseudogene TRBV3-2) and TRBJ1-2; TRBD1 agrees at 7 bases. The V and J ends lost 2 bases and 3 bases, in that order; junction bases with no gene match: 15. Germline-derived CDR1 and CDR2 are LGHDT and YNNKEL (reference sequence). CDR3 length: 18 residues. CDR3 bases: TGTGCCAGCAGCCAAAACGAGGCGAGACAGGGTCTTTACTATGGCTACACCTTC. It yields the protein CASSQNEARQGLYYGYTF.

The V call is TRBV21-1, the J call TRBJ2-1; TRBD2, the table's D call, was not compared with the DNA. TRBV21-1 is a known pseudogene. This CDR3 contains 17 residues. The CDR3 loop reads CASPRRVAERSYNEQFF. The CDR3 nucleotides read TGTGCCAGCCCCCGTCGTGTAGCAGAAAGGTCCTACAATGAGCAGTTCTTC.

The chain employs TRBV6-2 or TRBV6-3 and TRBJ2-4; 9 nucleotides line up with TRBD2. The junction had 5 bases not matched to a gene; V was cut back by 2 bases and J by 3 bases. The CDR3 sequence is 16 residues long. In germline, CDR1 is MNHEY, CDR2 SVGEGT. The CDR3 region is CASSYRTSEHKNIQYF. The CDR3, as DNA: TGTGCCAGCAGTTACCGGACTAGCGAACACAAAAACATTCAGTACTTC.

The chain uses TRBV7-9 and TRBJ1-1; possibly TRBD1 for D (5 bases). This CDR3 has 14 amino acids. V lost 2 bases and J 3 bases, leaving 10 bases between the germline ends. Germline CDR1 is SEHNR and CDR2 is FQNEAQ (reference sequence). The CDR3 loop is CASSLRGMDTEAFF. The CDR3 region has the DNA TGTGCCAGCAGCTTAAGGGGTATGGACACTGAAGCTTTCTTT.